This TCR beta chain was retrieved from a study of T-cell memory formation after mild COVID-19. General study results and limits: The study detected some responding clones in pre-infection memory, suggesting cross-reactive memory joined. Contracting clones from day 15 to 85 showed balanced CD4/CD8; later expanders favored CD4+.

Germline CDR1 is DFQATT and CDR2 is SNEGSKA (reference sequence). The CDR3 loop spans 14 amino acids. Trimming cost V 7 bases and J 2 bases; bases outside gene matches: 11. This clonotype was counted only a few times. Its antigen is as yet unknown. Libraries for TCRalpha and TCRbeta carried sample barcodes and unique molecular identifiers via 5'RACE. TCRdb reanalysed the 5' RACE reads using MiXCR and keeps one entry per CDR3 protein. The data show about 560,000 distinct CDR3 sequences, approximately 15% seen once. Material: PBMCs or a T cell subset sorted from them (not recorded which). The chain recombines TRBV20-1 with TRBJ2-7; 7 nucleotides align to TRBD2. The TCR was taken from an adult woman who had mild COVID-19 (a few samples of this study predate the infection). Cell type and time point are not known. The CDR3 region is CSVPSGGRPYEQYF. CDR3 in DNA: TGCAGTGTTCCCTCTGGCGGGAGACCCTACGAGCAGTACTTC.